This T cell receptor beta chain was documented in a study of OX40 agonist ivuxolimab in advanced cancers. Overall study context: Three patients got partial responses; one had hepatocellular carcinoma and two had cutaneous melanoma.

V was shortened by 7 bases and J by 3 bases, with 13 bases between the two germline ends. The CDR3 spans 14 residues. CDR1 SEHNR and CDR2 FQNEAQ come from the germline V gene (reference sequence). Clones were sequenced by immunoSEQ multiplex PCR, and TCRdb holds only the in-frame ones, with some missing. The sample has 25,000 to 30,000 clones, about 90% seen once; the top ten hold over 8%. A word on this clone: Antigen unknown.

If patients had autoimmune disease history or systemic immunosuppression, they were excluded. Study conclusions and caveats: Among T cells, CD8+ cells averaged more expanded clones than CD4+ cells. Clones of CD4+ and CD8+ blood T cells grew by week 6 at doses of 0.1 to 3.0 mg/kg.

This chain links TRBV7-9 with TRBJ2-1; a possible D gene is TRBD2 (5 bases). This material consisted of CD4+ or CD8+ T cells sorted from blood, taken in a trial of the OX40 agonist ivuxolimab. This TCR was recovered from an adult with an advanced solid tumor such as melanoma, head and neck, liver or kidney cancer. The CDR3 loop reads CASTLPEDYNEQFF. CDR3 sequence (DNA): TGTGCCAGCACCCTCCCGGAGGACTACAATGAGCAGTTCTTC.